Listed here are 24 T cell receptor beta chains from one sample, sequenced in a study of memory B cells and T cells in multiple sclerosis. Their antigen targets remain unknown. Assay: immunoSEQ multiplex PCR; the TCRdb copy retains only in-frame clones and omits some. The sample lists about 32,000 clones; about 83% were seen once. Separate sequencing covered autoproliferating (CFSE-dim) and non-proliferating (CFSE-high) T cells from stimulus-free culture. Roughly 4.5x10^7 CFSE-labeled PBMCs were cultured 7 to 8 days unstimulated, then replicate wells were pooled. Sample: PBMCs from blood kept in culture. These receptors came from a human donor with multiple sclerosis.

The chain links TRBV2 to TRBJ1-3, with D perhaps TRBD1 (6 bases). Trimming took 1 base from V and 8 from J, leaving 12 bases between them. The CDR3 extends over 14 amino acids. Germline CDR1 is SNHLY and CDR2 is FYNNEI. The DNA for the CDR3 is TGTGCCAGCAGTGAAGACAGGGAGGTACACACCATATATTTT. It codes for CASSEDREVHTIYF.

V and J are TRBV29-1 and TRBJ2-7, with 9 bases that match TRBD2. J was trimmed by 5 bases and V by 7 bases; bases with no gene match: 9. Germline CDR1 and CDR2: SQVTM and ANQGSEA. CDR3 size: 13 residues. The CDR3 nucleotides are TGCAGCGCCTCGGGTAGCGGGAGAGACGAGCAGTACTTC. This translates into CSASGSGRDEQYF.

The V gene is TRBV11-2, the J gene TRBJ2-3; D uncertain. Germline V gives CDR1 SGHAT, CDR2 FQNNGV. The CDR3 runs 11 residues. Between the trimmed V and J ends, which lost 2 bases and 3 bases, there was a span of 0 bases. CDR3 DNA: TGTGCCAGCAGCTTAACAGATACGCAGTATTTT. It translates to CASSLTDTQYF. The full variable domain, its missing parts supplied by reference TRBV11-2 and TRBJ2-3, is EAGVAQSPRYKIIEKRQSVAFWCNPISGHATLYWYQQILGQGPKLLIQFQNNGVVDDSQLPKDRFSAERLKGVDSTLKIQPAKLEDSAVYLCASSLTDTQYFGPGTRLTVL.

This clone was seen just once. CDR3 sequence reads: CASSLPGSRSYEQYF. The CDR3 DNA is TGTGCCAGCAGCTTACCTGGCAGTCGCTCCTACGAGCAGTACTTC. V and J are TRBV7-8 and TRBJ2-7; D uncertain. Between the trimmed V and J ends, which lost 2 bases and 0 bases, there was a span of 11 bases. The CDR3 extends over 15 amino acids. Germline assignment: CDR1 SGHVS and CDR2 FQNEAQ.

CDR3 loop: CTSSPPVGESYEQYF. As DNA, the CDR3 is TGCACCAGCAGCCCTCCCGTGGGGGAGTCCTACGAGCAGTACTTC. This sequence joins TRBV1 and TRBJ2-5. The better agreement between TRBJ2-7 and the DNA end casts doubt on the J call. TRBV1 is a listed pseudogene. The CDR3 runs to 15 residues.

CDR3 coding DNA: TGTGCCAGCAGTTTATTGGCCCCGAACACTGAAGCTTTCTTT. As protein: CASSLLAPNTEAFF. This chain joins TRBV28 and TRBJ1-1; D not certain. CDR3 length: 14 residues. Between the trimmed V and J ends, which lost 1 base and 1 base, there was a span of 7 bases. CDR1 and CDR2 from the germline V gene are MDHEN and SYDVKM.

CDR3 amino acids: CASSDRIRTPFEQYF. The CDR3 coding sequence is TGTGCCAGCAGTGATCGGATCCGGACCCCTTTCGAGCAGTACTTC. J is TRBJ2-7 and V is TRBV6-1; D is unclear. The CDR3 runs to 15 residues. The ends were cut back, 3 bases at V and 6 bases at J, with 18 bases in the middle. CDR1 is MNHNS, CDR2 SASEGT, per germline.

The V call is TRBV28, the J call TRBJ2-7; D gene uncertain. The V gene's germline CDR1 is MDHEN and CDR2 SYDVKM. CDR3 size: 13 residues. The V and J ends lost 3 bases and 10 bases respectively, with 16 bases between them. The CDR3 coding sequence is TGTGCCAGCAGTTTGCCAGTCCTAGGGAACCAGTACTTC. Amino acid sequence: CASSLPVLGNQYF. Drawing the rest from reference TRBV28 and TRBJ2-7, the complete variable domain is DVKVTQSSRYLVKRTGEKVFLECVQDMDHENMFWYRQDPGLGLRLIYFSYDVKMKEKGDIPEGYSVSREKKERFSLILESASTNQTSMYLCASSLPVLGNQYFGPGTRLTVT.

By sample share, this clone is large. The CDR3 reads CASSPWTGNTGELFF. The CDR3 coding sequence is TGTGCCAGCAGCCCTTGGACAGGGAACACCGGGGAGCTGTTTTTT. This chain joins TRBV7-9 and TRBJ2-2, with TRBD1 identical over 7 bases. Germline CDR1 SEHNR, CDR2 FQNEAQ (reference sequence). The CDR3 is 15 amino acids. The V segment lost 5 bases and the J segment 1 base; nucleotides outside the gene matches: 4.

This clone has a handful of counts. The J gene is TRBJ2-1, the V gene TRBV7-2, with D possibly TRBD2 on 6 matching bases. CDR3 size: 15 residues. Trimming pared 5 bases from V and 6 bases from J, leaving 17 bases between. CDR1 and CDR2 from the germline V gene are SGHTA and FQGNSA. The CDR3 sequence is CASSPWGVRSNEQFF. Here the CDR3 DNA reads TGTGCCAGCAGCCCTTGGGGGGTACGAAGCAATGAGCAGTTCTTC.

This chain joins TRBV9 and TRBJ2-1; 10 nucleotides agree with TRBD2. V gave up 3 bases and J gave up 7 bases; unmatched junction bases: 4. This CDR3 is built from 14 residues. CDR1 is SGDLS and CDR2 is YYNGEE in the germline V gene. The CDR3 region is CASSGSGGVNEQFF. The CDR3 region has the DNA TGTGCCAGCAGCGGCAGCGGGGGGGTGAATGAGCAGTTCTTC.

The gene calls are TRBV9 and TRBJ2-2; no clear D gene. Germline CDR1 reads SGDLS; CDR2 reads YYNGEE. CDR3 length: 16 residues. V gave up 1 base and J gave up 1 base, with 11 bases separating them. Here the CDR3 reads CASSVRVGQNTGELFF. The CDR3 DNA is TGTGCCAGCAGCGTAAGGGTCGGGCAGAACACCGGGGAGCTGTTTTTT.

The chain employs TRBV10-1 and TRBJ2-3; the match to TRBD1 covers 7 bases. Germline CDR1 is WNHNN and CDR2 is SYGVQD (reference sequence). CDR3 size: 15 residues. V was clipped by 11 bases and J by 4 bases; unmatched bases: 15. CDR3 region: CAPDPDRDLADTQYF. CDR3 nucleotide sequence: TGCGCCCCCGACCCCGACAGGGACCTCGCAGATACGCAGTATTTT.

This chain joins TRBV6-1 and TRBJ1-5, with 8 bases aligning to TRBD1. The CDR3 runs 15 residues. V lost 3 bases to trimming and J lost 0 bases; unmatched junction nucleotides: 1. Germline V gene lookup returns CDR1 MNHNS and CDR2 SASEGT. CDR3 DNA sequence: TGTGCCAGCAGTGACGGACAGGGTAGCAATCAGCCCCAGCATTTT. This translates into CASSDGQGSNQPQHF.

The chain uses TRBV6-5 and TRBJ2-5; D call uncertain. Trimming left V 6 bases short and J 4 bases short, with 9 bases between. The germline gives CDR1 MNHEY, CDR2 SVGAGI. The CDR3 extends over 12 amino acids. The CDR3 DNA is TGTGCCAGCAGCCCGGGCATAGAGACCCAGTACTTC. Amino acids: CASSPGIETQYF.

The rearrangement links TRBV27 to TRBJ1-1; 9 bases map to TRBD1. Germline CDR1 is MNHEY and CDR2 is SMNVEV (reference sequence). There are 13 residues in the CDR3. V trimming: 3 bases; J trimming: 7 bases; junction bases outside the gene matches: 3. CDR3 sequence: CASSFRQGGEAFF. The CDR3 DNA sequence: TGTGCCAGCAGTTTCCGACAGGGGGGTGAAGCTTTCTTT.

This clone came up a few times. The chain has TRBV28 and TRBJ1-2; TRBD1 matches 7 bases. The V gene end was trimmed by 1 base and the J gene end by 4 bases; junction bases not matched to a gene: 12. This CDR3 has 17 residues. The germline CDR1 and CDR2 sequences are MDHEN and SYDVKM. CDR3 sequence: CASSLLGTEGVGYGYTF. CDR3 sequence (DNA): TGTGCCAGCAGTTTATTAGGGACAGAGGGGGTGGGCTATGGCTACACCTTC.

This chain joins TRBV28 and TRBJ2-7, with D perhaps matching TRBD2 (6 bases). Germline V gene lookup returns CDR1 MDHEN and CDR2 SYDVKM. Trimming pared 1 base from V and 2 bases from J, leaving 15 bases between. This CDR3 is 16 amino acids long. CDR3 DNA: TGTGCCAGCAGTTTATTGTCGGGACTCCAAACCTACGAGCAGTACTTC. This gives the protein CASSLLSGLQTYEQYF.

The chain has TRBV6-5 and TRBJ1-4, with D possibly being TRBD1 (5 bases). Between the trimmed V and J ends, which lost 6 bases and 14 bases, there was a span of 25 bases. Germline CDR1 MNHEY, CDR2 SVGAGI. The CDR3 is 15 residues long. CDR3 protein: CASSLRTGPMKRLFF. Written as DNA, the CDR3 is TGTGCCAGCAGCTTACGAACGGGACCGATGAAAAGGCTGTTTTTT.

The rearrangement links TRBV6-5 to TRBJ2-6, with unresolved D. Germline loops: CDR1 MNHEY, CDR2 SVGAGI. There are 15 residues in the CDR3. The V gene lost 5 bases and the J gene lost 0 bases, with 8 bases spanning the gap. CDR3 protein: CASSPWGSGANVLTF. CDR3 nucleotides: TGTGCCAGCAGTCCGTGGGGCTCTGGGGCCAACGTCCTGACTTTC.

This chain connects TRBV2 to TRBJ2-1; D assignment may be TRBD1 or TRBD2 (5 bases each). CDR1 SNHLY and CDR2 FYNNEI come from the germline V gene. Trimming cost V 4 bases and J 8 bases, with 15 bases left between them. The CDR3 length is 14 residues. The CDR3 sequence: CASSGIVGTDEQFF. The CDR3 nucleotides read TGTGCCAGCAGTGGAATTGTCGGGACCGATGAGCAGTTCTTC.

The genes are TRBV7-9 and TRBJ2-7, with 13 bases that match TRBD2. The germline V gene encodes CDR1 SEHNR and CDR2 FQNEAQ (reference sequence). This CDR3 has 16 residues. With V trimmed by 5 bases and J by 2 bases, 6 bases remained unmatched. The CDR3 reads CASSTPLAGGPYEQYF. The CDR3, as DNA: TGTGCCAGCAGCACCCCACTAGCGGGAGGGCCCTACGAGCAGTACTTC.

The chain uses TRBV9 and TRBJ1-2, with D perhaps TRBD1 (6 bases). This CDR3 region has 13 residues. The V gene lost 3 bases and the J gene lost 8 bases, with 14 bases spanning the gap. The germline gives CDR1 SGDLS, CDR2 YYNGEE. This CDR3 reads CASSAQQGGGYTF. In DNA form, the CDR3 reads TGTGCCAGCAGCGCTCAACAGGGCGGGGGCTACACCTTC.

The chain uses TRBV18 and TRBJ2-1, with 10 bases lining up with TRBD2. The CDR3 has 12 residues. Germline V gene data show CDR1 as KGHSH and CDR2 as LQKENI. Losses at the gene ends were 5 bases for V and 9 bases for J; bases not matched to a gene: 1. CDR3 DNA: TGTGCCAGCTCAAGACTAGCGGGTGAGCAGTTCTTC. Its translation: CASSRLAGEQFF.